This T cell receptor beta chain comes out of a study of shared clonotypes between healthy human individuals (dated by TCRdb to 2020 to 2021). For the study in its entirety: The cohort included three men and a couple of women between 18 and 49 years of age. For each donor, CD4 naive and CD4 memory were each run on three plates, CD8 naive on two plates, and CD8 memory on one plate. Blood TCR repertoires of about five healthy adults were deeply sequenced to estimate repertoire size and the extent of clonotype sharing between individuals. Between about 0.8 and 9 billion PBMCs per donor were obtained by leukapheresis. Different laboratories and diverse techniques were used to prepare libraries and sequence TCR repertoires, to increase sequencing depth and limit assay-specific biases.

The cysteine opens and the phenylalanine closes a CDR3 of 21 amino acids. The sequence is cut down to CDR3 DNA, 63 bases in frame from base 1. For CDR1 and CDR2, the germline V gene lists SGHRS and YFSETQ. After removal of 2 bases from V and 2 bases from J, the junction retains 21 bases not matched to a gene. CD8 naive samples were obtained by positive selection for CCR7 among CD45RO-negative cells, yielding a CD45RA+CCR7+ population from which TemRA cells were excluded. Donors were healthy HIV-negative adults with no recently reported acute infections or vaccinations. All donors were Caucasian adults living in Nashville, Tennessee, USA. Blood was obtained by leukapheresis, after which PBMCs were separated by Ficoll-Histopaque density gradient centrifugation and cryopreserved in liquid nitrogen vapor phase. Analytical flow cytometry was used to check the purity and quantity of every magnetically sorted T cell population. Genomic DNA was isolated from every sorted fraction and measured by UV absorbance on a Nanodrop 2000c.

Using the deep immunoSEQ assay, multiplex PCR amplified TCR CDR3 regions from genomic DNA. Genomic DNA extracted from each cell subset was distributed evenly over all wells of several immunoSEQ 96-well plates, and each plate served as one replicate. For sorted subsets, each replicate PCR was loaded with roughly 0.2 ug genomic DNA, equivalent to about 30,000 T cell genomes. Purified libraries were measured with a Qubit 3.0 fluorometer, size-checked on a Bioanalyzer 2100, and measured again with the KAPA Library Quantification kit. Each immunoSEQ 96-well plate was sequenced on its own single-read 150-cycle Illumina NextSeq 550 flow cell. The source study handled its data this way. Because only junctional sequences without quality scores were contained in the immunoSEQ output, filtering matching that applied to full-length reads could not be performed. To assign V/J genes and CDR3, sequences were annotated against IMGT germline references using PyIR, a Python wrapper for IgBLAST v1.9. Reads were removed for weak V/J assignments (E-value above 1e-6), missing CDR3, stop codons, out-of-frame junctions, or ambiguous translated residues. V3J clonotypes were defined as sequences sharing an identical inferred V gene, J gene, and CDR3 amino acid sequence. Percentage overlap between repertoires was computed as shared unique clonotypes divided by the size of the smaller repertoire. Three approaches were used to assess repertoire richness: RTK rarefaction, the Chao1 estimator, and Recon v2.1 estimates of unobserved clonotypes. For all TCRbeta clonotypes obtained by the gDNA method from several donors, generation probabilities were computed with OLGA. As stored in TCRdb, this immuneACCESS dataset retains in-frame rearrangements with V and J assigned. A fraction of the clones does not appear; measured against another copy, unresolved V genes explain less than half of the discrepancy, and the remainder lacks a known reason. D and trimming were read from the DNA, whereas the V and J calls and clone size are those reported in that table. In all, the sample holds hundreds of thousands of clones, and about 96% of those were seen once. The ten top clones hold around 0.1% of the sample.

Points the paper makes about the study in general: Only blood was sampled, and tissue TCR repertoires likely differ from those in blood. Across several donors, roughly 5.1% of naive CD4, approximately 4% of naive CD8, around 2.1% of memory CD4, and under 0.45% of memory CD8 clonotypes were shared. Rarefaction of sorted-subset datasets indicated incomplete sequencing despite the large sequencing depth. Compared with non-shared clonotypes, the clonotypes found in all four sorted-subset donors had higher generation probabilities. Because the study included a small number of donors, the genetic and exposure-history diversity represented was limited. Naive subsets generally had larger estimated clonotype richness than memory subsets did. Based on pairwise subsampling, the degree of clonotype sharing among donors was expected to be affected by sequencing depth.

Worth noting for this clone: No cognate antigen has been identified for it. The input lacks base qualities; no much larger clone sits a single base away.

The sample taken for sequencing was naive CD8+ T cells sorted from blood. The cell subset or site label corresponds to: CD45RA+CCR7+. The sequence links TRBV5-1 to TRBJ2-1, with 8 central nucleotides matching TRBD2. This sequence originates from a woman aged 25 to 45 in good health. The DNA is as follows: TGCGCCAGCAGCTTAGGAGTCGGGGGACTAGTATCCCCGAGTCCCTACAATGAGCAGTTCTTC. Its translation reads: CASSLGVGGLVSPSPYNEQFF.